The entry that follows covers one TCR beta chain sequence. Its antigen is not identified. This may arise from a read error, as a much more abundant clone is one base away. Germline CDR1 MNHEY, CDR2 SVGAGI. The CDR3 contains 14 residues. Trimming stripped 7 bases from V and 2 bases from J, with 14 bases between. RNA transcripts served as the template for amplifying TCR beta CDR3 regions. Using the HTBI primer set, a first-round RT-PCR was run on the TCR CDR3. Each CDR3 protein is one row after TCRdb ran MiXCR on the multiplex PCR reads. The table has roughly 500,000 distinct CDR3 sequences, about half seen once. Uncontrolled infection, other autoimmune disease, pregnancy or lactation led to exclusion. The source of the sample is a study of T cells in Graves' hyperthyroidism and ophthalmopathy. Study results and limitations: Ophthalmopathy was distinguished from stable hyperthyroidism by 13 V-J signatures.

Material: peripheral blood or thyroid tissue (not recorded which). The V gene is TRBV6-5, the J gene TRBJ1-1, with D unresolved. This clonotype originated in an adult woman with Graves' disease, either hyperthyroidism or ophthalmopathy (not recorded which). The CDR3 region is CASTLYGFNTEAFF. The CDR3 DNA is TGTGCCAGCACCTTGTACGGCTTTAACACTGAAGCTTTCTTT.